A single sample gave rise to the 7 T cell receptor beta chains below, sequenced in a study of early T cells in non-severe SARS-CoV-2 infection. TCRdb independently ran MiXCR on the 5' RACE reads; one entry per CDR3 protein. The sample comprises 25,000 to 30,000 distinct CDR3 sequences, roughly 4.4% of which are singletons, and roughly 11% rests with the top ten. Specimen: whole blood. These TCRs come from an adult who was a healthcare worker with PCR-confirmed SARS-CoV-2 infection or an uninfected control (not recorded which).

This clonotype came up many times. V usage is TRBV7-2 and J usage is TRBJ2-7; 16 positions match TRBD2. Trimming took 7 bases from V and 0 from J; bases not matched to a gene: 3. CDR1 and CDR2 (germline): SGHTA, FQGNSA. The CDR3 contains 16 residues. CDR3 in amino acids: CASTGLAGGPSYEQYF. CDR3 coding DNA: TGTGCCAGCACGGGACTAGCGGGAGGGCCCTCCTACGAGCAGTACTTC.

This clonotype showed up many times. The chain joins TRBV7-3 to TRBJ2-2, with a weak D call TRBD2 (7 bases). Trimming cost V 5 bases and J 1 base, with 11 bases left between them. The V gene's germline CDR1 is SGHTA and CDR2 FQGTGA. CDR3 length: 15 amino acids. The chain's CDR3 is CASSRGRENTGELFF. The CDR3 DNA reads as TGTGCCAGCAGCAGGGGGAGGGAGAACACCGGGGAGCTGTTTTTT.

By sample fraction, this clonotype is medium-sized (0.01 to 0.1%). The rearrangement links TRBV12-3 or TRBV12-4 to TRBJ2-1; D not certain. This CDR3 comprises 11 residues. V was pared by 6 bases and J by 7 bases, with 7 bases between. The CDR3 DNA follows: TGTGCCAGCAGGGAGAGGAATGAGCAGTTCTTC. Its protein is CASRERNEQFF.

This clonotype has at least ten counts. CDR3 loop: CAISETEQETQYF. The DNA of the CDR3 is TGTGCCATCAGTGAGACGGAACAAGAGACCCAGTACTTC. The chain couples TRBV10-3 to TRBJ2-5; the D is unclear. The V end was cut by 2 bases, the J end by 2 bases, with 6 bases between. The CDR3 runs to 13 residues. Germline-derived CDR1 and CDR2 are ENHRY and SYGVKD.

This clonotype was detected many times. V usage is TRBV24-1 and J usage is TRBJ2-3; D not certain. Trimming shortened V by 6 bases and J by 3 bases, and 9 bases separated the two germline ends. From germline, CDR1 is KGHDR and CDR2 SFDVKD. The CDR3 sequence is 13 residues long. The CDR3 loop is CATSSVETDTQYF. The CDR3, as DNA: TGTGCCACCAGTTCCGTAGAGACAGATACGCAGTATTTT.

This clonotype came up many times. The chain employs TRBV12-3 or TRBV12-4 and TRBJ2-3, with 11 positions matching TRBD2. The CDR3 loop spans 17 amino acids. After removal of 6 bases from V and 2 bases from J, the junction contained 10 bases not matched to a gene. CDR3 region: CASRTILAGGYTDTQYF. CDR3 sequence (DNA): TGTGCCAGCAGAACCATTTTAGCGGGAGGGTACACAGATACGCAGTATTTT.

This clonotype occurred a few times. The chain employs TRBV5-1 and TRBJ2-7; TRBD1 is a possible D gene (5 bases). The CDR3 consists of 15 residues. The V and J ends lost 0 bases and 5 bases respectively, with 15 bases between them. Germline V gene data show CDR1 as SGHRS and CDR2 as YFSETQ. CDR3 sequence reads: CASSLEGRVLDEQYF. The CDR3 DNA reads as TGCGCCAGCAGCTTGGAGGGCAGGGTCTTAGACGAGCAGTACTTC.